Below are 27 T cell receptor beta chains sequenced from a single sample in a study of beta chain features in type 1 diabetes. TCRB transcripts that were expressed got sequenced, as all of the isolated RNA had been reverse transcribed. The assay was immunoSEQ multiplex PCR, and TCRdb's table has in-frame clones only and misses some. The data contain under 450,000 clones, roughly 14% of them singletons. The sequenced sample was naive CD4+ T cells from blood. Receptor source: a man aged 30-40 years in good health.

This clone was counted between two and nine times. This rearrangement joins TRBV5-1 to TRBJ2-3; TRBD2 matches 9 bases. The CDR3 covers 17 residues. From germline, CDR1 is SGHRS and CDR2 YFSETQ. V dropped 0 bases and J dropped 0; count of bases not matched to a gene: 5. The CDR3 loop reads CASSLGSGGASTDTQYF. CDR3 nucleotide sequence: TGCGCCAGCAGCTTGGGTAGCGGGGGAGCTAGCACAGATACGCAGTATTTT.

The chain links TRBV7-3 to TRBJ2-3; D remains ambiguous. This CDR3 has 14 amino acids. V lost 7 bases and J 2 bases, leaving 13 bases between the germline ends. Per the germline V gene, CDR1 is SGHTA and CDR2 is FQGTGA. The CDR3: CASKEQSATDTQYF. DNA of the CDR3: TGTGCCAGCAAGGAACAAAGTGCCACAGATACGCAGTATTTT.

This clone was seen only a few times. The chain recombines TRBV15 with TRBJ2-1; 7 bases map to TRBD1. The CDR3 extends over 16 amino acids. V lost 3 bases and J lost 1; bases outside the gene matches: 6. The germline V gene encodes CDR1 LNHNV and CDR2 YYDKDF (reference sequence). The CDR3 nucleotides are TGTGCCACCAGCAGGGGAACAGGGGTATCCTACAATGAGCAGTTCTTC. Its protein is CATSRGTGVSYNEQFF. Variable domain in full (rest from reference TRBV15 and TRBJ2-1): DAMVIQNPRYQVTQFGKPVTLSCSQTLNHNVMYWYQQKSSQAPKLLFHYYDKDFNNEADTPDNFQSRRPNTSFCFLDIRSPGLGDTAMYLCATSRGTGVSYNEQFFGPGTRLTVL.

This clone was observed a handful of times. CDR3 sequence (DNA): TGTGCCAGCAGCGGCGTGGGGCAGGGGGCCACAGATACGCAGTATTTT. Its protein product is CASSGVGQGATDTQYF. The chain joins TRBV9 to TRBJ2-3; 8 bases fit TRBD1. The CDR3 contains 16 residues. Germline CDR1 reads SGDLS; CDR2 reads YYNGEE. V lost 3 bases, J lost 2 bases, and 8 bases stayed unmatched.

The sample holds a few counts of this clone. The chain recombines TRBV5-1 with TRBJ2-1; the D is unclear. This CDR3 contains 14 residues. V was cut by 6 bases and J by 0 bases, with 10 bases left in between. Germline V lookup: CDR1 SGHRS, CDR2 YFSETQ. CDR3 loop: CASKPESSYNEQFF. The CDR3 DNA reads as TGCGCCAGCAAGCCGGAGAGCTCCTACAATGAGCAGTTCTTC.

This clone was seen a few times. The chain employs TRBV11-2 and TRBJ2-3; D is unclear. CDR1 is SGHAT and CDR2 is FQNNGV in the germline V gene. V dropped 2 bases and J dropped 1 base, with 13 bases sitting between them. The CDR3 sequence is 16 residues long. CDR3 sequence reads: CASSLTTPQGTDTQYF. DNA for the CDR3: TGTGCCAGCAGCTTAACTACTCCCCAGGGCACAGATACGCAGTATTTT. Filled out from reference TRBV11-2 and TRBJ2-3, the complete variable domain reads EAGVAQSPRYKIIEKRQSVAFWCNPISGHATLYWYQQILGQGPKLLIQFQNNGVVDDSQLPKDRFSAERLKGVDSTLKIQPAKLEDSAVYLCASSLTTPQGTDTQYFGPGTRLTVL.

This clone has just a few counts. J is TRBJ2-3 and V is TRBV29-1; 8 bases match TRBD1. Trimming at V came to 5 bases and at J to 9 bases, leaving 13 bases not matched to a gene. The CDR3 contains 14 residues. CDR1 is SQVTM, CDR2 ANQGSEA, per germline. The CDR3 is CSVHHSEGQGTQYF. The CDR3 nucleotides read TGCAGCGTTCATCATTCGGAAGGACAGGGCACGCAGTATTTT.

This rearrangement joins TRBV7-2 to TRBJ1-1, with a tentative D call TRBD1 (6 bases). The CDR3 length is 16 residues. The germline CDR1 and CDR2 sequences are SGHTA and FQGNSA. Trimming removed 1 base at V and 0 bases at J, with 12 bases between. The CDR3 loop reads CASSLVVRQVNTEAFF. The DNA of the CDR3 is TGTGCCAGCAGCTTAGTTGTTAGACAGGTGAACACTGAAGCTTTCTTT.

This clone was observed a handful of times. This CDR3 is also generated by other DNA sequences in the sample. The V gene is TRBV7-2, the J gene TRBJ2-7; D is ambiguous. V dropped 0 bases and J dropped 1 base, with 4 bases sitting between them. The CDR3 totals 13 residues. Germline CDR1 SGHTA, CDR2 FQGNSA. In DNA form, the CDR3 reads TGTGCCAGCAGCTTAGCCGGTTCCTACGAGCAGTACTTC. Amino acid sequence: CASSLAGSYEQYF.

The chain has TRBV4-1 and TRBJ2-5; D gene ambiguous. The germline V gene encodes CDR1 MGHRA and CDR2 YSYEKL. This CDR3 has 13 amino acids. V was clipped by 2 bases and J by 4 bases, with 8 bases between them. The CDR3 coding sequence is TGCGCCAGCAGCCAAATAGTAACAGAGACCCAGTACTTC. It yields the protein CASSQIVTETQYF.

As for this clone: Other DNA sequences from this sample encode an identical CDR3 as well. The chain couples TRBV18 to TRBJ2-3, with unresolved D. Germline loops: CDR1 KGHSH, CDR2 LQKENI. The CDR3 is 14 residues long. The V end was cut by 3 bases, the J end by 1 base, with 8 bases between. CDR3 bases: TGTGCCAGCTCACCGCCCTCAGGCACAGATACGCAGTATTTT. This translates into CASSPPSGTDTQYF.

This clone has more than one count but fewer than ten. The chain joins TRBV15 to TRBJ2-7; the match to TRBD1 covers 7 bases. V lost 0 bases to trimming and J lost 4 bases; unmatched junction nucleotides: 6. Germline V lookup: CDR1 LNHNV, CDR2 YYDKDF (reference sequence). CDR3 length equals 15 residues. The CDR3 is CATSRDRGQIYEQYV. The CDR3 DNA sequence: TGTGCCACCAGCAGAGATCGGGGACAGATATACGAGCAGTACGTC.

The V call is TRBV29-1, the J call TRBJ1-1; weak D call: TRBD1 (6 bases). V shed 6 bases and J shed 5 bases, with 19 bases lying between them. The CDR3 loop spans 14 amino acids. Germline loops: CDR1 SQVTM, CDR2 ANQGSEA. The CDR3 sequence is CSVTPGAGVTEAFF. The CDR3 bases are TGCAGCGTGACTCCGGGGGCAGGGGTGACTGAAGCTTTCTTT. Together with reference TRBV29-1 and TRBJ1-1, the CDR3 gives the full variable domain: SAVISQKPSRDICQRGTSLTIQCQVDSQVTMMFWYRQQPGQSLTLIATANQGSEATYESGFVIDKFPISRPNLTFSTLTVSNMSPEDSSIYLCSVTPGAGVTEAFFGQGTRLTVV.

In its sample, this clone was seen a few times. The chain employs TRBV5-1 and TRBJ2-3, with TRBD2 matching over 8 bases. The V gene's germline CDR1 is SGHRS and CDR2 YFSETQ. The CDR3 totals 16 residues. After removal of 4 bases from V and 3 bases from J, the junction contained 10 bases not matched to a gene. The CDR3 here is CASSPWRGAGTDTQYF. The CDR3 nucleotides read TGCGCCAGCAGCCCCTGGCGGGGGGCCGGAACAGATACGCAGTATTTT.

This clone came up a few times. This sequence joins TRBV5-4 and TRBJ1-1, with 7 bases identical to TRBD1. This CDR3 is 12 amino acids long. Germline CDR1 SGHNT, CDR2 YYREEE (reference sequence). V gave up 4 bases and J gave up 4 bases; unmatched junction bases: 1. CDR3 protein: CASSPGGTEAFF. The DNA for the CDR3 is TGTGCCAGCAGCCCAGGGGGCACTGAAGCTTTCTTT. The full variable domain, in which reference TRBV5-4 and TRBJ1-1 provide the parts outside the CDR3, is ETGVTQSPTHLIKTRGQQVTLRCSSQSGHNTVSWYQQALGQGPQFIFQYYREEENGRGNFPPRFSGLQFPNYSSELNVNALELDDSALYLCASSPGGTEAFFGQGTRLTVV.

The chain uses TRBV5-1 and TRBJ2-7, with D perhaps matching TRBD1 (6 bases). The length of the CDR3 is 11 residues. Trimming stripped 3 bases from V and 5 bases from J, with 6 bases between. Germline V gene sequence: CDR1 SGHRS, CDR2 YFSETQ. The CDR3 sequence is CASSYRDEQYF. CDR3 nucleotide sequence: TGCGCCAGCAGCTACAGGGACGAGCAGTACTTC.

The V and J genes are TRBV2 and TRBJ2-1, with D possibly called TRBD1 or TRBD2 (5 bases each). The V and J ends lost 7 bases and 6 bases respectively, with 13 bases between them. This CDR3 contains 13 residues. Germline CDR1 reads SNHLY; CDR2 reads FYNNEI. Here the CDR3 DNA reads TGTGCCAGCACTACTGGGACCGCCAATGAGCAGTTCTTC. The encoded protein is CASTTGTANEQFF. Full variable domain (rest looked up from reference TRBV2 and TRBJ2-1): EPEVTQTPSHQVTQMGQEVILRCVPISNHLYFYWYRQILGQKVEFLVSFYNNEISEKSEIFDDQFSVERPDGSNFTLKIRSTKLEDSAMYFCASTTGTANEQFFGPGTRLTVL.

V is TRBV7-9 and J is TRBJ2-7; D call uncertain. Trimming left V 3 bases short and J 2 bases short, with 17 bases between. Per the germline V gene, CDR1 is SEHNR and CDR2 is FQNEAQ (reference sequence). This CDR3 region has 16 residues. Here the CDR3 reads CASSFQVPGNTYEQYF. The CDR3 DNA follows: TGTGCCAGCAGCTTTCAGGTCCCTGGCAACACCTACGAGCAGTACTTC.

This CDR3 reads CASSRTDPRGRGYTF. Here the CDR3 DNA reads TGTGCCAGCAGTCGGACGGACCCCAGGGGTCGGGGCTACACCTTC. The chain has TRBV7-9 and TRBJ1-2; tentative D call: TRBD1 (6 bases). Germline V gene data show CDR1 as SEHNR and CDR2 as FQNEAQ (reference sequence). The CDR3 contains 15 residues. V dropped 6 bases and J dropped 8 bases, with 22 bases sitting between them.

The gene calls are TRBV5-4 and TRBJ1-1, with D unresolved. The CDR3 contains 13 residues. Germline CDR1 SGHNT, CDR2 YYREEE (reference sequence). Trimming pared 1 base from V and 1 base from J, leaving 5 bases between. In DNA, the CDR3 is TGTGCCAGCAGCTTGATAGGGAACACTGAAGCTTTCTTT. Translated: CASSLIGNTEAFF.

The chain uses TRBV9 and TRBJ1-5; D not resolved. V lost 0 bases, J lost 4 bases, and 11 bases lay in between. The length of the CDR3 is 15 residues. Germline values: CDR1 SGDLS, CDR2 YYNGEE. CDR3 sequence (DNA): TGTGCCAGCAGCGTAGGCGCTTCCGGGAATCAGCCCCAGCATTTT. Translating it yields CASSVGASGNQPQHF.

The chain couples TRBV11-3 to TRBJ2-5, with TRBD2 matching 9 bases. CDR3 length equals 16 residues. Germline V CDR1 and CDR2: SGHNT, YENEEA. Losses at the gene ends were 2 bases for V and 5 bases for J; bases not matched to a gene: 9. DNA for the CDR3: TGTGCCAGCAGCTTAAAGCTAGCGGGGCCTCGTGAGACCCAGTACTTC. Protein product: CASSLKLAGPRETQYF.

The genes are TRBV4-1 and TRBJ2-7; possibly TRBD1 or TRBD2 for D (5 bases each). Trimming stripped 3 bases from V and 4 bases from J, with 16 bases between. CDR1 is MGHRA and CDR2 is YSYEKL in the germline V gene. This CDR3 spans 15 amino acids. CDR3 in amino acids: CASSHPVRGRYEQYF. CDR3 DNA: TGCGCCAGCAGCCATCCAGTGAGGGGCCGATACGAGCAGTACTTC.

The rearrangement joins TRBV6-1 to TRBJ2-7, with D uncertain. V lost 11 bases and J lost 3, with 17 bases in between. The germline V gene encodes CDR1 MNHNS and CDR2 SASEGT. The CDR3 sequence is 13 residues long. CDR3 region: CACSVGDDYEQYV. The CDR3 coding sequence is TGTGCCTGCTCCGTCGGTGACGACTACGAGCAGTACGTC.

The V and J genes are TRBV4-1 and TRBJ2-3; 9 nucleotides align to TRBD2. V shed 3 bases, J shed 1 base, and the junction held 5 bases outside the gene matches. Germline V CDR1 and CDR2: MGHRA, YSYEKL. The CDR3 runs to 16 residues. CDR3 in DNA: TGCGCCAGCAGCCAGGCGCGGACTAGCGGCACAGATACGCAGTATTTT. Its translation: CASSQARTSGTDTQYF.

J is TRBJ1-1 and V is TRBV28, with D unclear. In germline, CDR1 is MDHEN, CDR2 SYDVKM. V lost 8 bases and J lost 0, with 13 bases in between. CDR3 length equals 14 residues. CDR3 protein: CASLAAGMNTEAFF. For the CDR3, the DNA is TGTGCCAGCCTCGCGGCGGGAATGAACACTGAAGCTTTCTTT.

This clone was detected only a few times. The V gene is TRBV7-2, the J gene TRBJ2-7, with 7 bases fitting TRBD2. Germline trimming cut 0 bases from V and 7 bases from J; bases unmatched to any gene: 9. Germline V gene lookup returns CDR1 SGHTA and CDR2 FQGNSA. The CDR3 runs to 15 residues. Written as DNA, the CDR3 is TGTGCCAGCAGCTTAGCCGGACTAGTACGCGGGGAGCAGTACTTC. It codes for CASSLAGLVRGEQYF.